A selection of T cell receptor beta chains follows, all from one sample in a study of blood T cell repertoires in COVID-19. Sequencing was performed with immunoSEQ multiplex PCR; in TCRdb, only in-frame clones are kept and a portion is missing. Among about 300,000 clones listed, 65% to 90% were seen once. Material for sequencing was PBMCs or T cells enriched from blood (not recorded which). These receptors originate from a man in his thirties or forties who had recovered from COVID-19. The conserved cysteine and the conserved F or W are not part of the CDR3 here.

j_call v_call cdr3_aa
TRBJ2-1 TRBV9 ASSVVSSSYNEQF
TRBJ2-7 TRBV7-6 ASSERVTSGSLNPYEQY
TRBJ1-1 TRBV2 ASSSSRTSVAF
TRBJ2-2 TRBV4-2 ASRSGGEDTGELF
TRBJ1-5 TRBV2 ASSGLWRGASDQPQH
TRBJ1-2 TRBV5-1 ASSLDRSRYT
TRBJ2-1 TRBV29-1 SVFLGGRNEQF
TRBJ1-4 TRBV5-4 ASSADRANEKLF
TRBJ1-5 TRBV6-5 ASSYPRIRGNQPQH
TRBJ1-2 TRBV30 AWVGTAYGYT
TRBJ2-1 TRBV7-9 ASSSLRGSYNEQF
TRBJ1-2 TRBV6-2/TRBV6-3 ASSYPRNPIDDFNYGYT
TRBJ1-4 TRBV29-1 SVGRSTRGDEKLF
TRBJ2-4 TRBV28 ASSLGRAPKNIQY
TRBJ2-5 TRBV5-1 ASSPWAGGPETQY
TRBJ2-3 TRBV9 ASSELAGATDTQY
TRBJ2-1 TRBV7-9 ASSLGQGNEQF
TRBJ2-5 TRBV13 ASSSGTSGTETQY
TRBJ2-3 TRBV7-2 ASSLGLGTDTQY
TRBJ2-1 TRBV5-1 ASSRGLANEQF
TRBJ2-1 TRBV19 ASRYGSYNEQF
TRBJ2-5 TRBV7-2 ASSFALAGRQETQY